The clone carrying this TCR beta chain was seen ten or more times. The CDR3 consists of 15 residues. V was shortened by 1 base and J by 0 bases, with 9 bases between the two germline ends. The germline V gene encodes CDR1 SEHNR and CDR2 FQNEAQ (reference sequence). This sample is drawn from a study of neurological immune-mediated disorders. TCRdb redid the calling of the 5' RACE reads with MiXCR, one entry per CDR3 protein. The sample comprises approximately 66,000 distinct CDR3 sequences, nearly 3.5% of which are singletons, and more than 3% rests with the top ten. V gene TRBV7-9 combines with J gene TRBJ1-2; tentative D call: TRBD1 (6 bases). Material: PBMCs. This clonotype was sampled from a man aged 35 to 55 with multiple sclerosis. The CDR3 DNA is TGTGCCAGCAGCTTAGGACAGGCCCCTAACTATGGCTACACCTTC. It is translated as CASSLGQAPNYGYTF.